This T cell receptor (beta chain) was recorded in a study of shared clonotypes between healthy human individuals. Overall study: Donor composition was a couple of women and a few men, aged 18 to 49.

The CDR3 is 13 amino acids. Deletions cut 0 bases from V and 4 bases from J, with 7 bases between. The germline V gene encodes CDR1 SGHNT and CDR2 YYREEE (reference sequence). There were only Caucasian adults among the donors, and all lived in Nashville, Tennessee. Over several immunoSEQ plates, each subset's genomic DNA was distributed in even portions. Authors' data handling: Junction-only sequences without quality scores came from ImmunoSEQ, so filtering differed. The data were produced by immunoSEQ multiplex PCR, yet TCRdb's version contains in-frame clones alone and is incomplete. V and J calls and clone size are those listed in that table; D and trimming were worked out from the DNA. The table includes hundreds of thousands of clones, just over 75% detected once. With regard to this clone: Other nucleotide sequences in the sample specify the same CDR3.

The specimen was PBMCs. This TCR derives from a middle-aged woman in good health. Some clones in this sample may be carry-over from other donors' samples. This chain uses TRBV5-4 with TRBJ2-5; no clear D. CDR3 DNA: TGTGCCAGCAGCTTGGCCGTTAGAGAGACCCAGTACTTC. It is translated as CASSLAVRETQYF. The whole variable domain, remainder taken from reference TRBV5-4 and TRBJ2-5, is ETGVTQSPTHLIKTRGQQVTLRCSSQSGHNTVSWYQQALGQGPQFIFQYYREEENGRGNFPPRFSGLQFPNYSSELNVNALELDDSALYLCASSLAVRETQYFGPGTRLLVL.